The next 14 T cell receptor beta chains were all read from a single sample in a study of spatial heterogeneity in lung cancer. From the 5' RACE reads, TCRdb called clonotypes with MiXCR, one entry per CDR3 protein. The sample includes 40,000 to 55,000 distinct CDR3 sequences, approximately 7% of them seen just once. Time point denoted: sample taken at primary tumor resection. Unsorted whole RNA samples from tumor, nontumor lung or frozen PBMC were sequenced. Sequenced material: PBMCs, taken at surgery. The origin of the receptors is a female donor with early-stage non-small cell lung cancer.

The sample holds many counts of this clonotype. V usage is TRBV12-3 or TRBV12-4 and J usage is TRBJ1-1; D is undetermined. Trimming removed 5 bases from V and 2 bases from J, with 12 bases in between. This CDR3 is built from 14 residues. The CDR3 spells CASSADGFNTEAFF. In nucleotides, the CDR3 is TGTGCCAGCAGTGCGGACGGATTTAACACTGAAGCTTTCTTT.

This clonotype has a handful of counts. The rearrangement joins TRBV29-1 to TRBJ2-7, with D unresolved. From germline, CDR1 is SQVTM and CDR2 ANQGSEA. This CDR3 region has 14 residues. Trimming shortened V by 4 bases and J by 6 bases, and 19 bases separated the two germline ends. This CDR3 is CSVGTGSYLTEQYF. The DNA of the CDR3 is TGCAGCGTTGGGACCGGGTCCTACTTGACCGAGCAGTACTTC.

This clonotype was observed a few times. The rearrangement links TRBV5-5 to TRBJ1-4; D gene uncertain. The CDR3 length is 14 residues. CDR1 and CDR2 from the germline V gene are SGHKS and YYEKEE (reference sequence). V was clipped by 1 base and J by 5 bases, with 9 bases between them. The CDR3 coding sequence is TGTGCCAGCAGCTTGTTGACTGTCAATGAAAAACTGTTTTTT. This translates into CASSLLTVNEKLFF.

The chain joins TRBV10-1 to TRBJ2-5, with D maybe TRBD2 (6 bases). The V gene's germline CDR1 is WNHNN and CDR2 SYGVQD (reference sequence). This CDR3 comprises 15 residues. V lost 7 bases to trimming and J lost 5 bases, with 20 bases between them. CDR3 amino acids: CASTRGTSGGETQYF. The DNA of the CDR3 is TGCGCCAGCACCCGTGGGACTTCGGGTGGGGAGACCCAGTACTTC.

A few counts support this clonotype. The rearrangement joins TRBV19 to TRBJ1-5; unclear D gene. Germline V CDR1 and CDR2: LNHDA, SQIVND (reference sequence). Deletions cut 6 bases from V and 0 bases from J, with 15 bases between. The CDR3 extends over 16 amino acids. The DNA for the CDR3 is TGTGCCAGTAGCCGGACTGCCGGGGATAGCAATCAGCCCCAGCATTTT. Residues: CASSRTAGDSNQPQHF.

This clonotype was picked up a small number of times. The CDR3 region has the DNA TGTGCCAGTAAAGATCGGAGCTCTGGGGCCAACGTCCTGACTTTC. Translated: CASKDRSSGANVLTF. J is TRBJ2-6 and V is TRBV19; D unclear. Trimming stripped 7 bases from V and 0 bases from J, with 10 bases between. The germline CDR1 and CDR2 sequences are LNHDA and SQIVND (reference sequence). The CDR3 is made up of 15 amino acids.

This clonotype was observed many times. This chain connects TRBV20-1 to TRBJ2-1; 7 bases fit TRBD1. Germline V CDR1 and CDR2: DFQATT, SNEGSKA (reference sequence). V gave up 4 bases and J gave up 2 bases; unmatched junction bases: 2. The CDR3 is made up of 13 amino acids. The CDR3 bases are TGCAGTGCTAAGGGACAGACCTACAATGAGCAGTTCTTC. This codes for CSAKGQTYNEQFF.

This clonotype was observed at least ten times. V is TRBV7-3 and J is TRBJ2-1; the D is unclear. In germline, CDR1 is SGHTA, CDR2 FQGTGA. The CDR3 is made up of 13 amino acids. V shed 2 bases and J shed 5 bases, with 7 bases lying between them. The CDR3 DNA reads TGTGCCAGCAGCTTAGGTGTTGACAATGAGCAGTTCTTC. This sequence encodes CASSLGVDNEQFF.

This clonotype occurred a few times. CDR3 sequence reads: CASVSGGVYNEQFF. In nucleotides, the CDR3 is TGTGCCAGCGTAAGCGGGGGGGTCTACAATGAGCAGTTCTTC. This rearrangement joins TRBV28 to TRBJ2-1; 10 positions match TRBD2. Losses at the gene ends were 8 bases for V and 3 bases for J; bases not matched to a gene: 4. The CDR3 is 14 amino acids. CDR1 is MDHEN, CDR2 SYDVKM, per germline. The variable domain in full, with the rest retrieved from reference TRBV28 and TRBJ2-1, is DVKVTQSSRYLVKRTGEKVFLECVQDMDHENMFWYRQDPGLGLRLIYFSYDVKMKEKGDIPEGYSVSREKKERFSLILESASTNQTSMYLCASVSGGVYNEQFFGPGTRLTVL.

The rearrangement joins TRBV7-2 to TRBJ2-3, with 7 bases fitting TRBD2. Trimming took 9 bases from V and 2 from J; bases not matched to a gene: 5. Germline V lookup: CDR1 SGHTA, CDR2 FQGNSA. CDR3 length: 13 residues. The CDR3 nucleotides are TGTGCCAGTCAGCGGGGCCCCACAGATACGCAGTATTTT. Amino acids: CASQRGPTDTQYF.

This clonotype was observed a handful of times. The chain uses TRBV18 and TRBJ2-1; D is unresolved. V was trimmed by 6 bases and J by 0 bases, leaving 6 bases between them. The germline V gene has CDR1 KGHSH and CDR2 LQKENI. This CDR3 contains 13 residues. CDR3 region: CASSPPSYNEQFF. The CDR3 DNA reads as TGTGCCAGCTCGCCCCCCTCCTACAATGAGCAGTTCTTC. The full variable domain, completed using reference TRBV18 and TRBJ2-1, is NAGVMQNPRHLVRRRGQEARLRCSPMKGHSHVYWYRQLPEEGLKFMVYLQKENIIDESGMPKERFSAEFPKEGPSILRIQQVVRGDSAAYFCASSPPSYNEQFFGPGTRLTVL.

The genes are TRBV10-2 and TRBJ2-5; the match to TRBD2 covers 10 bases. Trimming removed 2 bases from V and 2 bases from J; junction bases left unmatched: 11. This CDR3 spans 18 amino acids. The germline V gene has CDR1 WSHSY and CDR2 SAAADI. This chain's CDR3 is CASSEGLAGVIIQETQYF. The CDR3 nucleotides read TGCGCCAGCAGTGAGGGGCTAGCGGGGGTAATAATACAAGAGACCCAGTACTTC.

The chain's CDR3 is CASSSGRTGENQPQHF. The CDR3 DNA follows: TGTGCCAGCAGCTCTGGAAGGACAGGGGAAAATCAGCCCCAGCATTTT. The V call is TRBV28, the J call TRBJ1-5, with 9 bases lining up with TRBD1. CDR1 MDHEN and CDR2 SYDVKM come from the germline V gene. CDR3 length: 16 residues. V lost 6 bases to trimming and J lost 4 bases; unmatched junction nucleotides: 10.

The genes are TRBV5-1 and TRBJ1-4, with TRBD1 identical over 7 bases. Germline V CDR1 and CDR2: SGHRS, YFSETQ. This CDR3 comprises 14 residues. Trimming cost V 4 bases and J 1 base; bases outside gene matches: 1. In DNA form, the CDR3 reads TGCGCCAGCAGCCCAGGGGGAACTAATGAAAAACTGTTTTTT. Translated, it gives CASSPGGTNEKLFF.